This entry lists 5 T cell receptor beta chains sequenced from one sample in a study of T cells in Graves' hyperthyroidism and ophthalmopathy. TCR beta CDR3 regions were amplified from RNA. The study used the HTBI primer set for a first-round RT-PCR of the TCR CDR3. TCRdb passed the multiplex PCR reads through MiXCR, listing each CDR3 protein once. This table holds hundreds of thousands of distinct CDR3 sequences, 46% found once. Material for sequencing was peripheral blood or thyroid tissue (not recorded which). These TCRs come from a woman aged 18-29 years with Graves' hyperthyroidism.

This clonotype was detected many times. The chain employs TRBV12-3 or TRBV12-4 and TRBJ1-1; D might be TRBD1 (5 bases). This CDR3 is built from 13 residues. V lost 6 bases to trimming and J lost 6 bases, with 14 bases between them. The CDR3 bases are TGTGCCAGCAGGCAGGGCTGGGTAGCTGAAGCTTTCTTT. This gives the protein CASRQGWVAEAFF.

A note on this clonotype: A much larger clone differs by one base, so this may be a read error. This chain connects TRBV20-1 to TRBJ1-1; no firm D call. Per the germline V gene, CDR1 is DFQATT and CDR2 is SNEGSKA (reference sequence). Trimming removed 1 base from V and 1 base from J, with 10 bases in between. The CDR3 is made up of 14 amino acids. The CDR3: CSARAGSGNTEAFF. In nucleotides, the CDR3 is TGCAGTGCTAGAGCGGGCAGCGGGAACACTGAAGCTTTCTTT.

Note on this clonotype: This sequence may be a read error, since a much larger clone differs from it by one base. The chain links TRBV11-2 to TRBJ2-5; 14 bases match TRBD2. Looked up from germline, CDR1 is SGHAT and CDR2 is FQNNGV. V gave up 5 bases and J gave up 7 bases; unmatched junction bases: 6. This CDR3 is built from 15 residues. In nucleotides, the CDR3 is TGTGCCAGCAGCCCACGACTAGCGGGAGGGGGGACCCAGTACTTC. Protein: CASSPRLAGGGTQYF.

V gene TRBV7-9 combines with J gene TRBJ2-7; 7 positions agree with TRBD2. The CDR3 has 15 amino acids. Losses at the gene ends were 3 bases for V and 5 bases for J; bases not matched to a gene: 10. The V gene's germline CDR1 is SEHNR and CDR2 FQNEAQ (reference sequence). The chain's CDR3 is CASSLVGGTSDEQYF. Written as DNA, the CDR3 is TGTGCCAGCAGCTTGGTGGGCGGCACTAGCGACGAGCAGTACTTC.

The chain links TRBV16 to TRBJ1-2; D possibly corresponds to TRBD1 (5 bases). The germline gives CDR1 KGHSY, CDR2 FQNENV. The CDR3 contains 16 residues. Trimming stripped 0 bases from V and 2 bases from J, with 13 bases between. CDR3 DNA: TGTGCCAGCAGCCAATCGCTGGATGGGGGAAACTATGGCTACACCTTC. Residues: CASSQSLDGGNYGYTF.